The next 27 T cell receptor beta chains were all read from a single sample in a study of CD8 T cells in ankylosing spondylitis. Study conclusions and caveats: A TCR beta motif of seven or eight highly homologous variants appeared characteristic of ankylosing spondylitis blood.

Each CDR3 protein gets one entry after TCRdb re-called the 5' RACE reads with MiXCR. Of around 490,000 distinct CDR3 sequences in the sample, approximately 5% were seen once. No antigen has been assigned to these receptors. The sequenced sample consisted of blood, either unsorted or a sorted T cell fraction (not recorded which). All receptors come from a male donor with ankylosing spondylitis.

This clonotype was found a few times. This sequence joins TRBV4-2 and TRBJ2-3; weak D call: TRBD1 (5 bases). The CDR3 contains 18 residues. CDR1 is LGHNA and CDR2 is YNFKEQ in the germline V gene. V gave up 3 bases and J gave up 3 bases, with 22 bases separating them. The CDR3 DNA is TGTGCCAGCAGCCAGAGGCCCGCAGGGTACTTAGGGACAGATACGCAGTATTTT. This codes for CASSQRPAGYLGTDTQYF.

This clonotype appeared a few times. The chain links TRBV11-2 to TRBJ2-1, with no clear D. Trimming cost V 6 bases and J 8 bases, with 11 bases left between them. Per germline, CDR1 SGHAT and CDR2 FQNNGV. This CDR3 is 12 amino acids long. CDR3 coding DNA: TGTGCCAGCAGGCACGCAACGGATGAGCAGTTCTTC. Translation gives CASRHATDEQFF.

This rearrangement joins TRBV7-9 to TRBJ2-1; possible D gene TRBD2, 5 bases. V lost 0 bases and J lost 14, with 14 bases in between. Germline CDR1 and CDR2: SEHNR and FQNEAQ (reference sequence). The CDR3 length is 13 residues. The chain's CDR3 is CASSLAPSGNEFF. The CDR3 DNA follows: TGTGCCAGCAGCTTAGCGCCGTCCGGGAATGAGTTCTTC.

The sample holds many counts of this clonotype. The chain links TRBV7-3 to TRBJ2-3; D is unclear. Germline values: CDR1 SGHTA, CDR2 FQGTGA. Trimming cost V 4 bases and J 6 bases, with 14 bases left between them. This CDR3 comprises 14 residues. CDR3 DNA: TGTGCCAGCAGCTCAAGGGTTTTGGGCGATACGCAGTATTTT. Protein: CASSSRVLGDTQYF.

The chain employs TRBV5-1 and TRBJ2-4, with TRBD1 matching 10 bases. The CDR3 loop spans 16 amino acids. Germline CDR1 reads SGHRS; CDR2 reads YFSETQ. With 3 bases clipped from V and 0 bases from J, the junction kept 3 bases outside the gene matches. The CDR3 DNA sequence: TGCGCCAGCAGCTCCGGACAGGGGGGAGCCAAAAACATTCAGTACTTC. Translating it yields CASSSGQGGAKNIQYF.

This clonotype showed up many times. The rearrangement links TRBV28 to TRBJ1-5, with D unresolved. Germline V lookup: CDR1 MDHEN, CDR2 SYDVKM. The CDR3 contains 15 residues. Trimming cost V 1 base and J 2 bases, with 9 bases left between them. CDR3 residues: CASSLFGKGNQPQHF. The CDR3 DNA is TGTGCCAGCAGTTTATTTGGGAAAGGCAATCAGCCCCAGCATTTT.

At least ten counts were recorded for this clonotype. The J gene is TRBJ1-1, the V gene TRBV7-2; TRBD1 matches 7 bases. Germline V gives CDR1 SGHTA, CDR2 FQGNSA. Losses at the gene ends were 1 base for V and 6 bases for J; bases not matched to a gene: 5. The CDR3 runs to 14 residues. CDR3 in DNA: TGTGCCAGCAGCTTAGTTTTCGGGACAGCTGAAGCTTTCTTT. Its translation: CASSLVFGTAEAFF.

This clonotype was seen at least ten times. The rearrangement links TRBV12-3 or TRBV12-4 to TRBJ1-6; no clear D gene. The CDR3 length is 14 residues. V lost 3 bases and J 9 bases, leaving 12 bases between the germline ends. CDR3 sequence (DNA): TGTGCCAGCAGTTTCGGAGGTAGCAGTTCACCCCTCCACTTT. Translating it yields CASSFGGSSSPLHF.

This clonotype was counted at least ten times. The chain recombines TRBV27 with TRBJ2-7; D gene unclear. CDR1 MNHEY and CDR2 SMNVEV come from the germline V gene (reference sequence). The V and J ends lost 6 bases and 2 bases respectively, with 11 bases between them. The CDR3 contains 13 residues. CDR3: CASSLEYAYEQYF. Written as DNA, the CDR3 is TGTGCCAGCAGCCTTGAATACGCCTACGAGCAGTACTTC.

This clonotype has just a few counts. V gene TRBV10-2 combines with J gene TRBJ2-3, with 8 nucleotides matching TRBD1. CDR1 and CDR2 from the germline V gene are WSHSY and SAAADI. The CDR3 covers 14 residues. CDR3 loop: CAGADRVRPDTQYF. The CDR3 DNA reads as TGCGCTGGGGCGGACAGGGTGCGTCCAGATACGCAGTATTTT.

The sample holds many counts of this clonotype. The chain couples TRBV5-1 to TRBJ2-1, with D tentatively TRBD2 (6 bases). CDR1 SGHRS and CDR2 YFSETQ come from the germline V gene. V lost 3 bases and J 3 bases, leaving 16 bases between the germline ends. This CDR3 is built from 16 residues. CDR3 loop: CASSWTGAAHYNEQFF. CDR3 bases: TGCGCCAGCAGCTGGACGGGAGCGGCCCACTACAATGAGCAGTTCTTC.

This clonotype showed up many times. This chain uses TRBV4-1 with TRBJ2-7; D not certain. V was clipped by 1 base and J by 2 bases, with 9 bases between them. The CDR3 consists of 14 residues. Germline V gives CDR1 MGHRA, CDR2 YSYEKL. This CDR3 is CASSQVSSAYEQYF. CDR3 nucleotides: TGCGCCAGCAGCCAAGTGTCCAGCGCCTACGAGCAGTACTTC.

This clonotype was detected many times. The CDR3 is CASSGDRGSGPYEQYF. CDR3 nucleotide sequence: TGCGCCAGCAGCGGAGACAGGGGGAGCGGGCCCTACGAGCAGTACTTC. This chain connects TRBV5-1 to TRBJ2-7, with 9 bases that match TRBD1. The V gene's germline CDR1 is SGHRS and CDR2 YFSETQ. The J segment lost 2 bases and the V segment lost 4 bases, leaving 10 bases of the junction unmatched. The CDR3 is made up of 16 amino acids.

This clonotype occurred many times. This sequence joins TRBV7-2 and TRBJ1-2; 7 bases line up with TRBD1. Per the germline V gene, CDR1 is SGHTA and CDR2 is FQGNSA. V lost 5 bases to trimming and J lost 6 bases; unmatched junction nucleotides: 12. The CDR3 consists of 15 residues. CDR3 DNA sequence: TGTGCCAGCAGCCAGATAGCAGACAGGGAGAATGGCTACACCTTC. This encodes CASSQIADRENGYTF. Together with reference TRBV7-2 and TRBJ1-2, the CDR3 gives the full variable domain: GAGVSQSPSNKVTEKGKDVELRCDPISGHTALYWYRQSLGQGLEFLIYFQGNSAPDKSGLPSDRFSAERTGGSVSTLTIQRTQQEDSAVYLCASSQIADRENGYTFGSGTRLTVV.

This clonotype was observed at least ten times. The V gene is TRBV7-8, the J gene TRBJ2-5; the D gene is possibly TRBD1 (5 bases). Trimming shortened V by 1 base and J by 6 bases, and 12 bases separated the two germline ends. Germline V gene lookup returns CDR1 SGHVS and CDR2 FQNEAQ. There are 14 residues in the CDR3. CDR3 sequence (DNA): TGTGCCAGCAGCTTAGTGGCAGGGATCCAGACCCAGTACTTC. Encoded protein: CASSLVAGIQTQYF.

The chain couples TRBV4-3 to TRBJ2-2; D not certain. There are 15 residues in the CDR3. The germline CDR1 and CDR2 sequences are LGHNA and YSLEER. V gave up 0 bases and J gave up 5 bases, with 10 bases separating them. The CDR3 DNA follows: TGCGCCAGCAGCCAAGATGACCTGTGGACCGGGGAGCTGTTTTTT. Translated, it gives CASSQDDLWTGELFF.

Ten or more counts support this clonotype. J is TRBJ1-2 and V is TRBV7-9; D remains ambiguous. The CDR3 runs 10 residues. Between the trimmed V and J ends, which lost 6 bases and 6 bases, there was a span of 5 bases. CDR1 is SEHNR and CDR2 is FQNEAQ in the germline V gene (reference sequence). The CDR3 DNA is TGTGCCAGCAGTTTTAATGGCTACACCTTC. Residues: CASSFNGYTF.

Details on this clonotype: This clone may be a read error of a much larger clone one base away. This chain uses TRBV20-1 with TRBJ1-2; D not certain. This CDR3 contains 13 residues. Germline loops: CDR1 DFQATT, CDR2 SNEGSKA (reference sequence). In nucleotides, the CDR3 is TGCCGTGCTAGATGGCCCTCCCACTATGGCTACACCTTC. Its protein is CRARWPSHYGYTF.

This clonotype was picked up many times. The V gene is TRBV4-3, the J gene TRBJ2-1; D perhaps matches TRBD1 (7 bases). Trimming left V 0 bases short and J 12 bases short, with 21 bases between. The CDR3 totals 16 residues. Germline assignment: CDR1 LGHNA and CDR2 YSLEER. The CDR3 loop reads CASSQDLRSGGFGQFF. CDR3 bases: TGCGCCAGCAGCCAAGATCTAAGGTCAGGGGGGTTTGGGCAGTTCTTC.

In this sample, this clonotype turned up many times. The chain couples TRBV5-1 to TRBJ2-2; D possibly matches TRBD1 or TRBD2 (5 bases each). The V end lost 4 bases, the J end lost 1 base, and 11 bases lay between the germline ends. The CDR3 has 15 residues. Germline V lookup: CDR1 SGHRS, CDR2 YFSETQ. CDR3 region: CASSPGTVNTGELFF. The DNA for the CDR3 is TGCGCCAGCAGCCCTGGGACGGTGAACACCGGGGAGCTGTTTTTT.

This clonotype was detected ten times or more. The chain links TRBV29-1 to TRBJ2-3; the match to TRBD2 covers 12 bases. Germline lookup yields CDR1 SQVTM and CDR2 ANQGSEA. Trimming took 6 bases from V and 3 from J; bases not matched to a gene: 7. CDR3 size: 15 residues. CDR3 nucleotide sequence: TGCAGCGTCGTACTAGCGGGAGGTAGAACAGATACGCAGTATTTT. Its translation is CSVVLAGGRTDTQYF.

This clonotype came up many times. The rearrangement uses TRBV6-2 or TRBV6-3 and TRBJ2-2; 9 nucleotides align to TRBD1. Germline V gene data show CDR1 as MNHEY and CDR2 as SVGEGT. V trimming: 10 bases; J trimming: 3 bases; junction bases outside the gene matches: 9. CDR3 size: 15 residues. The CDR3: CAIKLGDRDTGELFF. CDR3 DNA sequence: TGTGCCATCAAATTGGGGGACAGGGACACCGGGGAGCTGTTTTTT.

This clonotype was counted ten times or more. This CDR3 is CATSNRFRGEQYF. For the CDR3, the DNA is TGTGCCACCTCAAACCGATTCCGGGGCGAGCAGTACTTC. The chain recombines TRBV6-1 with TRBJ2-7, with D possibly TRBD2 on 5 matching bases. The V gene's germline CDR1 is MNHNS and CDR2 SASEGT. CDR3 length: 13 residues. With 10 bases removed from V and 6 bases from J, the gap between germline ends came to 19 bases.

This clonotype was seen repeatedly, ten times or more. The J gene is TRBJ2-1, the V gene TRBV29-1, with 14 nucleotides matching TRBD2. In germline, CDR1 is SQVTM, CDR2 ANQGSEA. This CDR3 is built from 14 residues. J was trimmed by 8 bases and V by 5 bases; bases with no gene match: 5. The CDR3 bases are TGCAGCGTTAGACTAGCGGGAGGGACCTATGAGCAGTTCTTC. Residues: CSVRLAGGTYEQFF.

This clonotype was seen at least ten times. The chain couples TRBV29-1 to TRBJ1-4; 7 bases are shared with TRBD1. This CDR3 is 14 amino acids long. With V trimmed by 6 bases and J by 8 bases, 12 bases remained unmatched. Germline V gene lookup returns CDR1 SQVTM and CDR2 ANQGSEA. The chain's CDR3 is CSVLNRGLEEKLFF. The DNA for the CDR3 is TGCAGCGTACTGAACAGGGGCTTAGAAGAAAAACTGTTTTTT.

This clonotype was detected many times. The chain couples TRBV4-3 to TRBJ2-1; D may be TRBD1 (5 bases). V lost 3 bases and J lost 12, with 15 bases in between. There are 13 residues in the CDR3. Per the germline V gene, CDR1 is LGHNA and CDR2 is YSLEER. For the CDR3, the DNA is TGCGCCAGCAGCCAGGTAACAGGTGCAAGGCAGTTCTTC. Translation: CASSQVTGARQFF.

This clonotype appeared a few times. V is TRBV7-2 and J is TRBJ1-2, with TRBD1 identical over 12 bases. The germline gives CDR1 SGHTA, CDR2 FQGNSA. The V and J ends lost 8 bases and 6 bases, in that order; junction bases with no gene match: 16. The CDR3 covers 17 residues. CDR3 DNA: TGTGCCAGCTTATCAGGGGGGACAGGGGGCGGTAGGGATGGCTACACCTTC. Encoded protein: CASLSGGTGGGRDGYTF.